A single sample is the source of the 16 T cell receptor beta chains below, sequenced in a study of shared clonotypes between healthy human individuals. Produced via immunoSEQ multiplex PCR; TCRdb's table is partial and in-frame only. Here the sample spans about 2.1 million clones, around 93% being singletons. Positive CCR7 selection of CD45RO-negative cells yielded the naive CD8 cells, and terminally differentiated effector memory CD45RA+ cells were excluded. Sequenced input: naive CD8+ T cells from PBMCs. These receptors were taken from a man between 18 and 29 years old in good health. Some clones in this sample may be carry-over from other donors' samples.

The rearrangement uses TRBV28 and TRBJ2-7; 9 bases are a match to TRBD2. Germline lookup yields CDR1 MDHEN and CDR2 SYDVKM. Unmatched junction bases numbered 5, after V lost 3 bases and J lost 2 bases. The CDR3 totals 15 residues. The CDR3 loop is CASSLELAGPYEQYF. The CDR3 DNA reads TGTGCCAGCAGTTTGGAACTAGCGGGTCCCTACGAGCAGTACTTC.

The V call is TRBV29-1, the J call TRBJ1-2, with D possibly being TRBD1 (5 bases). Germline V gene data show CDR1 as SQVTM and CDR2 as ANQGSEA. This CDR3 has 15 residues. Trimming cost V 2 bases and J 4 bases, with 17 bases left between them. The DNA for the CDR3 is TGCAGCGTTGAACTACTTAGGGGTGGGGGCTATGGCTACACCTTC. It specifies CSVELLRGGGYGYTF.

The chain employs TRBV30 and TRBJ2-5; D not certain. Matching the DNA end better, TRBJ2-7 makes the J call doubtful. The CDR3 covers 12 residues. CDR1 and CDR2 (germline): GTSNPN, SVGIG (reference sequence). The CDR3 sequence is CAWSPVSYEQYF. The CDR3 nucleotides read TGTGCCTGGAGTCCGGTTTCCTACGAGCAGTACTTC.

This clone was found a few times. This specimen includes other DNA sequences encoding the same CDR3. The chain employs TRBV30 and TRBJ1-1; D is possibly TRBD1 (6 bases). V was cut by 3 bases and J by 8 bases, with 10 bases left in between. There are 11 residues in the CDR3. Per germline, CDR1 GTSNPN and CDR2 SVGIG (reference sequence). This CDR3 is CAWSLGTEAFF. In nucleotides, the CDR3 is TGTGCCTGGAGCCTAGGGACAGAAGCTTTCTTT.

The chain employs TRBV18 and TRBJ2-7; 9 bases align to TRBD1. Per the germline V gene, CDR1 is KGHSH and CDR2 is LQKENI. Trimming removed 3 bases from V and 3 bases from J; junction bases left unmatched: 12. CDR3 length equals 17 residues. DNA for the CDR3: TGTGCCAGCTCACCGATACTGAGGGACAGGGAGAACTACGAGCAGTACTTC. Encoded protein: CASSPILRDRENYEQYF.

This sequence joins TRBV18 and TRBJ2-4, with 7 bases that match TRBD1. The CDR3 runs to 16 residues. V shed 6 bases, J shed 0 bases, and the junction held 8 bases outside the gene matches. Germline V CDR1 and CDR2: KGHSH, LQKENI. The CDR3 nucleotides are TGTGCCAGCTCTCCCCGGGACAGTTTAGCCAAAAACATTCAGTACTTC. The encoded protein is CASSPRDSLAKNIQYF.

The CDR3 loop is CASGLTTGGRSGNTIYF. CDR3 nucleotide sequence: TGTGCTAGTGGTTTGACGACAGGGGGTCGGTCTGGAAACACCATATATTTT. This rearrangement joins TRBV12-5 to TRBJ1-3; 9 nucleotides match TRBD1. With V trimmed by 2 bases and J by 1 base, 6 bases remained unmatched. CDR3 length equals 17 residues. Per the germline V gene, CDR1 is LGHNT and CDR2 is FRNRAP.

The J gene is TRBJ2-4, the V gene TRBV7-9; a weak D match, TRBD1 (6 bases). The CDR3 runs to 16 residues. V was cut by 4 bases and J by 2 bases, with 15 bases left in between. Germline lookup yields CDR1 SEHNR and CDR2 FQNEAQ (reference sequence). CDR3 DNA: TGTGCCAGCAGCTCCCCAACAGGGAAGTCCAAAAACATTCAGTACTTC. It specifies CASSSPTGKSKNIQYF.

The chain employs TRBV7-3 and TRBJ2-7; D could derive from TRBD1 or TRBD2 (6 bases each). Germline assignment: CDR1 SGHTA and CDR2 FQGTGA. The germline V and J ends were trimmed by 5 bases and 7 bases, with 18 bases remaining between them. The CDR3 totals 14 residues. Written as DNA, the CDR3 is TGTGCCAGCAGCGCCCTTAGGGGGGCGGGGGAGCAGTACTTC. Translation: CASSALRGAGEQYF.

This clone was recorded only once. The chain joins TRBV29-1 to TRBJ1-4, with 9 bases matching TRBD1. With 7 bases clipped from V and 8 bases from J, the junction kept 5 bases outside the gene matches. The CDR3 loop spans 12 amino acids. Germline CDR1 SQVTM, CDR2 ANQGSEA. The CDR3 here is CSAQGAEEKLFF. The CDR3 nucleotides are TGCAGCGCACAGGGGGCTGAAGAAAAACTGTTTTTT.

The chain couples TRBV4-1 to TRBJ2-3; TRBD1 matches at 8 bases. The CDR3 contains 18 residues. V lost 1 base to trimming and J lost 10 bases; unmatched junction nucleotides: 19. Germline V lookup: CDR1 MGHRA, CDR2 YSYEKL. The CDR3 is CASSQVHQGAGVRWSQYF. DNA for the CDR3: TGCGCCAGCAGCCAAGTCCATCAGGGGGCAGGGGTACGTTGGTCGCAGTATTTT.

The sample holds a few counts of this clone. V gene TRBV5-1 combines with J gene TRBJ2-7, with 7 bases identical to TRBD2. The CDR3 covers 15 residues. Germline V lookup: CDR1 SGHRS, CDR2 YFSETQ. The junction had 5 bases not matched to a gene; V was cut back by 2 bases and J by 0 bases. CDR3 DNA: TGCGCCAGCAGCTTAGCGGCGGGAGTCTCCTACGAGCAGTACTTC. It codes for CASSLAAGVSYEQYF. The entire variable domain, with the rest obtained from reference TRBV5-1 and TRBJ2-7, is as follows: KAGVTQTPRYLIKTRGQQVTLSCSPISGHRSVSWYQQTPGQGLQFLFEYFSETQRNKGNFPGRFSGRQFSNSRSEMNVSTLELGDSALYLCASSLAAGVSYEQYFGPGTRLTVT.

The chain has TRBV7-3 and TRBJ1-1; D remains ambiguous. V shed 6 bases and J shed 6 bases, with 14 bases lying between them. CDR3 size: 13 residues. Per germline, CDR1 SGHTA and CDR2 FQGTGA. CDR3 residues: CASRQTRSAEAFF. For the CDR3, the DNA is TGTGCCAGCAGGCAGACAAGGAGCGCTGAAGCTTTCTTT.

The chain couples TRBV5-6 to TRBJ2-7, with D unclear. The CDR3 totals 11 residues. Trimming cost V 0 bases and J 7 bases, with 5 bases left between them. CDR1 is SGHDT and CDR2 is YYEEEE in the germline V gene. This CDR3 is CASSLVGEQYF. CDR3 coding DNA: TGTGCCAGCAGCTTGGTGGGGGAGCAGTACTTC.

The chain joins TRBV5-6 to TRBJ2-7, with D possibly matching TRBD1 (5 bases). Trimming removed 0 bases at V and 0 bases at J, with 10 bases between. Germline CDR1 and CDR2: SGHDT and YYEEEE. The CDR3 contains 15 residues. The CDR3 reads CASSLVSGFSYEQYF. The CDR3 DNA reads as TGTGCCAGCAGCTTGGTTTCAGGGTTCTCCTACGAGCAGTACTTC.

This sequence joins TRBV4-2 and TRBJ1-4, with D possibly matching TRBD1 (5 bases). V shed 4 bases and J shed 8 bases, with 11 bases lying between them. This CDR3 comprises 13 residues. Germline V CDR1 and CDR2: LGHNA, YNFKEQ. Here the CDR3 reads CASSPGLGEKLFF. The CDR3 DNA sequence: TGTGCCAGCAGCCCAGGGTTGGGGGAAAAACTGTTTTTT.